What follows are 11 T cell receptor beta chains derived from one specimen sequenced in a study of T cell responses to AZD1222 COVID-19 vaccine. TCRdb's copy holds only in-frame clones and misses some; the assay was immunoSEQ multiplex PCR. The repertoire holds roughly 80,000 clones, with 80% to 95% as singletons. The specimen comprised peripheral blood, sampled on day 0 of MenACWY control vaccination. The receptors were gathered from an adult in good health.

The chain is built from TRBV9 and TRBJ1-1, with D unclear. CDR3 size: 15 residues. Germline CDR1 and CDR2: SGDLS and YYNGEE. V was cut by 2 bases and J by 1 base, with 12 bases left in between. CDR3: CASSVSTGENTEAFF. CDR3 sequence (DNA): TGTGCCAGCAGCGTGAGTACGGGAGAGAACACTGAAGCTTTCTTT. Combining the CDR3 with reference TRBV9 and TRBJ1-1 gives the whole variable domain DSGVTQTPKHLITATGQRVTLRCSPRSGDLSVYWYQQSLDQGLQFLIQYYNGEERAKGNILERFSAQQFPDLHSELNLSSLELGDSALYFCASSVSTGENTEAFFGQGTRLTVV.

The V and J genes are TRBV9 and TRBJ2-7, with D possibly matching TRBD1 (5 bases). CDR1 is SGDLS and CDR2 is YYNGEE in the germline V gene. There are 14 residues in the CDR3. V was trimmed by 0 bases and J by 2 bases, leaving 9 bases between them. The chain's CDR3 is CASSVGLTAYEQYF. In DNA form, the CDR3 reads TGTGCCAGCAGCGTAGGTCTGACAGCCTACGAGCAGTACTTC.

This clone was observed a single time. The chain recombines TRBV30 with TRBJ1-4; D call uncertain. Looked up from germline, CDR1 is GTSNPN and CDR2 is SVGIG (reference sequence). V was cut by 0 bases and J by 11 bases, with 16 bases left in between. The CDR3 consists of 14 residues. The CDR3 is CAWSVTSAGGKLFF. CDR3 sequence (DNA): TGTGCCTGGAGTGTAACGTCGGCCGGAGGTAAACTGTTTTTT.

The J gene is TRBJ1-6, the V gene TRBV6-5; D is uncertain. CDR3 length: 13 amino acids. The V gene lost 5 bases and the J gene lost 8 bases, with 10 bases spanning the gap. The V gene's germline CDR1 is MNHEY and CDR2 SVGAGI. CDR3 protein: CASSLQRDSPLHF. In DNA, the CDR3 is TGTGCCAGCAGTCTACAACGGGATTCACCCCTCCACTTT.

This chain connects TRBV7-9 to TRBJ1-1, with 7 positions matching TRBD1. The length of the CDR3 is 16 residues. Per the germline V gene, CDR1 is SEHNR and CDR2 is FQNEAQ (reference sequence). V dropped 5 bases and J dropped 1; count of bases not matched to a gene: 10. CDR3 sequence (DNA): TGTGCCAGCAGCCCACAGACAGGGTACAGGAACACTGAAGCTTTCTTT. It specifies CASSPQTGYRNTEAFF.

This clone was counted a single time. The rearrangement links TRBV27 to TRBJ2-2; 13 positions agree with TRBD2. There are 18 residues in the CDR3. CDR1 MNHEY and CDR2 SMNVEV come from the germline V gene (reference sequence). With 2 bases clipped from V and 0 bases from J, the junction kept 3 bases outside the gene matches. CDR3 amino acids: CASSLGTSGNTNTGELFF. In DNA, the CDR3 is TGTGCCAGCAGTTTAGGGACTAGCGGGAACACGAACACCGGGGAGCTGTTTTTT.

The chain employs TRBV6-5 and TRBJ1-1; no clear D gene. The V gene's germline CDR1 is MNHEY and CDR2 SVGAGI. V lost 0 bases and J 1 base, leaving 9 bases between the germline ends. The CDR3 is 15 residues long. The CDR3 nucleotides are TGTGCCAGCAGTTACTCGAACGCCAAGAACACTGAAGCTTTCTTT. Encoded protein: CASSYSNAKNTEAFF.

The chain has TRBV7-9 and TRBJ1-1, with a tentative D call TRBD1 (6 bases). This CDR3 has 16 amino acids. V lost 7 bases, J lost 1 base, and 19 bases lay in between. Looked up from germline, CDR1 is SEHNR and CDR2 is FQNEAQ (reference sequence). CDR3 region: CASTQESWTANTEAFF. The CDR3 DNA reads TGTGCCAGCACCCAGGAATCATGGACAGCGAACACTGAAGCTTTCTTT.

The rearrangement uses TRBV5-1 and TRBJ1-1; D is unclear. The CDR3 has 13 residues. Germline CDR1 is SGHRS and CDR2 is YFSETQ. The germline V and J ends were trimmed by 7 bases and 3 bases, with 13 bases remaining between them. The CDR3 DNA follows: TGCGCCAGCTACGAAGGGCAGGACACTGAAGCTTTCTTT. As protein: CASYEGQDTEAFF. Combining the CDR3 with reference TRBV5-1 and TRBJ1-1 gives the whole variable domain KAGVTQTPRYLIKTRGQQVTLSCSPISGHRSVSWYQQTPGQGLQFLFEYFSETQRNKGNFPGRFSGRQFSNSRSEMNVSTLELGDSALYLCASYEGQDTEAFFGQGTRLTVV.

This chain joins TRBV24-1 and TRBJ2-7; 7 bases agree with TRBD1. Germline V lookup: CDR1 KGHDR, CDR2 SFDVKD. The CDR3 has 12 amino acids. The V segment lost 4 bases and the J segment 6 bases; nucleotides outside the gene matches: 2. The CDR3 here is CATSDTGAEQYF. The CDR3 coding sequence is TGTGCCACCAGTGACACAGGGGCCGAGCAGTACTTC.

V gene TRBV30 combines with J gene TRBJ2-5; weak D call: TRBD2 (5 bases). This CDR3 has 12 amino acids. Germline loops: CDR1 GTSNPN, CDR2 SVGIG (reference sequence). Trimming cost V 5 bases and J 5 bases, with 12 bases left between them. This CDR3 reads CAWSGTRETQYF. The CDR3 DNA reads TGTGCCTGGTCGGGAACCCGGGAGACCCAGTACTTC.